This TCR beta chain was captured in a study of blood T cell repertoires in COVID-19. V gave up 2 bases and J gave up 6 bases; unmatched junction bases: 0. Per germline, CDR1 SQVTM and CDR2 ANQGSEA. The CDR3 runs 11 residues. TCRdb's copy holds only in-frame clones and misses some; the assay was immunoSEQ multiplex PCR. The sample carries approximately 200,000 clones, around nine tenths recorded once. Sequenced: peripheral blood. The V and J genes are TRBV29-1 and TRBJ1-2; 7 bases line up with TRBD1. This TCR derives from a man between 60 and 75 years old who had recovered from COVID-19. The CDR3 is CSVERGHGYTF. The DNA for the CDR3 is TGCAGCGTTGAAAGGGGGCATGGCTACACCTTC.